This T cell receptor beta chain was profiled in a study of T-cell memory formation after mild COVID-19. TCRdb independently ran MiXCR on the 5' RACE reads; one entry per CDR3 protein. The table lists fewer than 95,000 distinct CDR3 sequences, about 14% of them singletons. Trimming cost V 1 base and J 2 bases; bases outside gene matches: 9. Germline CDR1 LGHNA, CDR2 YSLEER. This CDR3 region has 18 residues. The V gene is TRBV4-3, the J gene TRBJ2-7; 12 nucleotides match TRBD2. The receptor was derived from a man aged 18 to 29 who had mild COVID-19 (a few samples of this study predate the infection). Cell type and time point are not known. The specimen was PBMCs or a T cell subset sorted from them (not recorded which). As DNA, the CDR3 is TGCGCCAGCAGCCAAGGTACTAGCGGGGGGCTACTCCCCTACGAGCAGTACTTC. Residues: CASSQGTSGGLLPYEQYF.